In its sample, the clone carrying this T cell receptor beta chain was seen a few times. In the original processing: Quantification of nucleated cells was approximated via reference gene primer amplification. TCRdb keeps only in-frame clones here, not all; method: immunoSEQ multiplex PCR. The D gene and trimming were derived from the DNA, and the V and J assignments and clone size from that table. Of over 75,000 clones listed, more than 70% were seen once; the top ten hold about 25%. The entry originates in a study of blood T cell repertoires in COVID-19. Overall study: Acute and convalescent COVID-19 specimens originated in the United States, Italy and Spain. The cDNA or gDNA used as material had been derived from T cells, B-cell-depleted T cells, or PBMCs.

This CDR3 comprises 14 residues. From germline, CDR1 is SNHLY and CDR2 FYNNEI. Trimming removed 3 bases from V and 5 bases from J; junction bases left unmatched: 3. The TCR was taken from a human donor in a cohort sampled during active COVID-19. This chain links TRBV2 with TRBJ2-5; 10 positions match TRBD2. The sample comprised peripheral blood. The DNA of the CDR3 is TGTGCCAGCAGTGACCCTAGCGGGGGCGAGACCCAGTACTTC. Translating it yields CASSDPSGGETQYF. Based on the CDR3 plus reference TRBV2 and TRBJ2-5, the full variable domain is EPEVTQTPSHQVTQMGQEVILRCVPISNHLYFYWYRQILGQKVEFLVSFYNNEISEKSEIFDDQFSVERPDGSNFTLKIRSTKLEDSAMYFCASSDPSGGETQYFGPGTRLLVL.